Below, 23 T cell receptor beta chains from the same sample are listed, as sequenced in a study of CD8+ T cells in alopecia areata. RNA was extracted and reverse transcribed into cDNA as the sequencing template. The protocol was immunoSEQ multiplex PCR, while the TCRdb copy is restricted to in-frame clones and leaves out a portion. The data contain about 180,000 clones, roughly 63% of them seen just once; the ten biggest clones take up about 1.7%. The sample was CD4+ T cells sorted from blood, taken at week 0. These receptors were taken from a human donor with alopecia areata.

This clone occurred a few times. This rearrangement joins TRBV29-1 to TRBJ2-1; 10 bases line up with TRBD2. Trimming at V came to 1 base and at J to 8 bases, leaving 11 bases not matched to a gene. Per germline, CDR1 SQVTM and CDR2 ANQGSEA. This CDR3 region has 16 residues. CDR3 coding DNA: TGCAGCGTTGAAGCCCGGCTAGCGGGGGCTTCGGATGAGCAGTTCTTC. It codes for CSVEARLAGASDEQFF.

This CDR3 reads CASSSDSLNTEAFF. The CDR3 nucleotides read TGTGCCAGCAGCTCGGACAGCCTGAACACTGAAGCTTTCTTT. J is TRBJ1-1 and V is TRBV5-6; a possible D gene is TRBD1 (6 bases). From germline, CDR1 is SGHDT and CDR2 YYEEEE. V lost 3 bases and J lost 0, with 9 bases in between. The CDR3 runs to 14 residues. Full variable domain (outside the CDR3, taken from reference TRBV5-6 and TRBJ1-1): DAGVTQSPTHLIKTRGQQVTLRCSPKSGHDTVSWYQQALGQGPQFIFQYYEEEERQRGNFPDRFSGHQFPNYSSELNVNALLLGDSALYLCASSSDSLNTEAFFGQGTRLTVV.

This clone showed up just once. This sequence joins TRBV9 and TRBJ2-5; the match to TRBD2 covers 7 bases. With V trimmed by 3 bases and J by 2 bases, 4 bases remained unmatched. CDR3 length: 14 amino acids. Germline V gene lookup returns CDR1 SGDLS and CDR2 YYNGEE. This CDR3 is CASSAMGLQETQYF. CDR3 DNA: TGTGCCAGCAGCGCCATGGGACTACAAGAGACCCAGTACTTC.

The rearrangement joins TRBV27 to TRBJ1-6; no firm D call. CDR1 and CDR2 (germline): MNHEY, SMNVEV (reference sequence). CDR3 length: 16 residues. Between the trimmed V and J ends, which lost 6 bases and 5 bases, there was a span of 17 bases. This CDR3 is CASRPLVTTDNSPLHF. The CDR3 bases are TGTGCCAGCAGACCGTTGGTGACTACGGATAATTCACCCCTCCACTTT.

This clone has a single count. V usage is TRBV30 and J usage is TRBJ1-2, with TRBD1 identical over 8 bases. CDR1 and CDR2 from the germline V gene are GTSNPN and SVGIG (reference sequence). This CDR3 has 14 amino acids. The V gene end was trimmed by 3 bases and the J gene end by 2 bases; junction bases not matched to a gene: 5. The CDR3 nucleotides are TGTGCCTGGAGCCCCGGACAGGGCAACTATGGCTACACCTTC. Amino acid sequence: CAWSPGQGNYGYTF.

This clone has a count of ten or more. The chain uses TRBV29-1 and TRBJ2-2; D might be TRBD2 (6 bases). Trimming cost V 6 bases and J 5 bases, with 13 bases left between them. This CDR3 has 13 residues. CDR1 is SQVTM and CDR2 is ANQGSEA in the germline V gene. As DNA, the CDR3 is TGCAGCGTGCGGGACTCCAAAACCGGGGAGCTGTTTTTT. This gives the protein CSVRDSKTGELFF.

The V and J genes are TRBV4-1 and TRBJ1-2, with D hard to call. CDR1 is MGHRA, CDR2 YSYEKL, per germline. The CDR3 length is 13 residues. V dropped 0 bases and J dropped 0 bases, with 2 bases sitting between them. In nucleotides, the CDR3 is TGCGCCAGCAGCCAAGATCCTAACTATGGCTACACCTTC. Translated, it gives CASSQDPNYGYTF.

Details on this clone: Other DNA sequences in this specimen translate into the identical CDR3. The V gene is TRBV11-2, the J gene TRBJ2-7; tentative D call: TRBD1 (6 bases). Trimming shortened V by 1 base and J by 3 bases, and 10 bases separated the two germline ends. The germline gives CDR1 SGHAT, CDR2 FQNNGV. CDR3 size: 14 residues. This CDR3 reads CASSLGIQGYEQYF. Written as DNA, the CDR3 is TGTGCCAGCAGCTTAGGAATACAGGGCTACGAGCAGTACTTC. Drawing the rest from reference TRBV11-2 and TRBJ2-7, the complete variable domain is EAGVAQSPRYKIIEKRQSVAFWCNPISGHATLYWYQQILGQGPKLLIQFQNNGVVDDSQLPKDRFSAERLKGVDSTLKIQPAKLEDSAVYLCASSLGIQGYEQYFGPGTRLTVT.

The rearrangement joins TRBV30 to TRBJ2-3; 10 bases are shared with TRBD2. V trimming: 2 bases; J trimming: 7 bases; junction bases outside the gene matches: 12. The CDR3 spans 16 residues. Germline assignment: CDR1 GTSNPN and CDR2 SVGIG (reference sequence). The CDR3 is CAWSPRGKRGGNTQYF. The CDR3 DNA reads TGTGCCTGGAGTCCCCGCGGGAAGCGGGGGGGTAATACGCAGTATTTT. The full variable domain, in which reference TRBV30 and TRBJ2-3 provide the parts outside the CDR3, is SQTIHQWPATLVQPVGSPLSLECTVEGTSNPNLYWYRQAAGRGLQLLFYSVGIGQISSEVPQNLSASRPQDRQFILSSKKLLLSDSGFYLCAWSPRGKRGGNTQYFGPGTRLTVL.

This sequence joins TRBV29-1 and TRBJ2-3, with D possibly TRBD1 on 6 matching bases. The length of the CDR3 is 14 residues. Per the germline V gene, CDR1 is SQVTM and CDR2 is ANQGSEA. Trimming took 6 bases from V and 5 from J, leaving 18 bases between them. Here the CDR3 reads CSVRQDLFIDTQYF. CDR3 DNA sequence: TGCAGCGTAAGACAGGATCTTTTCATAGATACGCAGTATTTT.

The DNA for the CDR3 is TGTGCCAGCAGGACGACAGGGGGGAGCTATGGCTACACCTTC. Translating gives CASRTTGGSYGYTF. The chain joins TRBV27 to TRBJ1-2; 9 positions agree with TRBD1. The germline V gene encodes CDR1 MNHEY and CDR2 SMNVEV (reference sequence). The CDR3 runs 14 residues. Losses at the gene ends were 6 bases for V and 4 bases for J; bases not matched to a gene: 6.

This rearrangement joins TRBV7-2 to TRBJ2-7, with 11 bases lining up with TRBD1. The V gene end was trimmed by 3 bases and the J gene end by 2 bases; junction bases not matched to a gene: 3. Germline CDR1 is SGHTA and CDR2 is FQGNSA. CDR3 length: 15 residues. The CDR3 protein is CASSFGTGGTYEQYF. In DNA form, the CDR3 reads TGTGCCAGCAGCTTTGGGACAGGGGGGACCTACGAGCAGTACTTC.

This clone was seen only a few times. V and J are TRBV5-1 and TRBJ2-7; 7 bases align to TRBD1. This CDR3 region has 13 residues. V gave up 0 bases and J gave up 7 bases; unmatched junction bases: 4. Germline V CDR1 and CDR2: SGHRS, YFSETQ. The CDR3 DNA reads TGCGCCAGCAGCTTGGAGACAGGGTGGGAGCAGTACTTC. The encoded protein is CASSLETGWEQYF.

The rearrangement joins TRBV30 to TRBJ1-2; unclear D gene. V was shortened by 7 bases and J by 8 bases, with 23 bases between the two germline ends. Germline V gene lookup returns CDR1 GTSNPN and CDR2 SVGIG (reference sequence). The CDR3 totals 14 residues. CDR3 protein: CALYWVVGSGGYTF. The CDR3 bases are TGTGCCTTGTACTGGGTGGTTGGATCGGGAGGCTACACCTTC. Using reference TRBV30 and TRBJ1-2 for the parts outside the CDR3, the full variable domain is SQTIHQWPATLVQPVGSPLSLECTVEGTSNPNLYWYRQAAGRGLQLLFYSVGIGQISSEVPQNLSASRPQDRQFILSSKKLLLSDSGFYLCALYWVVGSGGYTFGSGTRLTVV.

This chain joins TRBV30 and TRBJ2-1, with 10 bases identical to TRBD1. V was pared by 2 bases and J by 7 bases, with 8 bases of the junction left unmatched. This CDR3 comprises 15 residues. Germline V gives CDR1 GTSNPN, CDR2 SVGIG (reference sequence). CDR3 DNA: TGTGCCTGGAGTCGACAGGGGGCAATTCGTAATGAGCAGTTCTTC. This translates into CAWSRQGAIRNEQFF.

The chain carries TRBV27 and TRBJ2-5; 8 bases agree with TRBD1. Matching the DNA end better, TRBJ2-7 makes the J call doubtful. Germline CDR1 and CDR2: MNHEY and SMNVEV (reference sequence). This CDR3 has 13 amino acids. CDR3 sequence (DNA): TGTGCCAGCAGATTGACAGGGGCTCGCGAGCAGTACTTC. Translating gives CASRLTGAREQYF.

The rearrangement uses TRBV7-7 and TRBJ2-5; 9 bases agree with TRBD1. The CDR3 consists of 15 residues. The junction had 4 bases not matched to a gene; V was cut back by 3 bases and J by 2 bases. Germline V gives CDR1 SSHAT, CDR2 FNYEAQ (reference sequence). In nucleotides, the CDR3 is TGTGCCAGCAGCTTTCGGACAGGGGTGCAAGAGACCCAGTACTTC. Translated, it gives CASSFRTGVQETQYF.

On this clone itself: The sample carries other DNA sequences with the same CDR3. The V gene is TRBV11-2, the J gene TRBJ2-5; 11 bases map to TRBD2. Germline lookup yields CDR1 SGHAT and CDR2 FQNNGV. The CDR3 runs to 16 residues. Unmatched junction bases numbered 5, after V lost 3 bases and J lost 2 bases. The CDR3 bases are TGTGCCAGCAGCTTGGGAACTAGCGGGGGTCAAGAGACCCAGTACTTC. As protein: CASSLGTSGGQETQYF.

This clone has only a few counts. The J gene is TRBJ1-2, the V gene TRBV14; a possible D gene is TRBD1 (5 bases). The CDR3 totals 14 residues. Per germline, CDR1 SGHDN and CDR2 FVKESK. Trimming removed 4 bases at V and 8 bases at J, with 17 bases between. CDR3 nucleotide sequence: TGTGCCAGCAGCCCCCAAGCAGGGCCGCGGGGCTACACCTTC. It yields the protein CASSPQAGPRGYTF. The full variable domain, completed using reference TRBV14 and TRBJ1-2, is EAGVTQFPSHSVIEKGQTVTLRCDPISGHDNLYWYRRVMGKEIKFLLHFVKESKQDESGMPNNRFLAERTGGTYSTLKVQPAELEDSGVYFCASSPQAGPRGYTFGSGTRLTVV.

This chain connects TRBV29-1 to TRBJ1-1, with D tentatively TRBD1 (6 bases). Germline CDR1 is SQVTM and CDR2 is ANQGSEA. V was pared by 1 base and J by 5 bases, with 14 bases between. This CDR3 has 14 amino acids. CDR3 sequence (DNA): TGCAGCGTTGAAGCTCCACTGGGGGCAACTGAAGCTTTCTTT. It yields the protein CSVEAPLGATEAFF.

This rearrangement joins TRBV4-3 to TRBJ2-3; 11 nucleotides agree with TRBD2. Unmatched junction bases numbered 9, after V lost 0 bases and J lost 4 bases. CDR1 LGHNA and CDR2 YSLEER come from the germline V gene. There are 18 residues in the CDR3. The CDR3 sequence is CASSQDFPIAGGSDTQYF. The CDR3 DNA follows: TGCGCCAGCAGCCAAGATTTCCCTATAGCGGGGGGGTCAGATACGCAGTATTTT.

CDR3 in DNA: TGCAGCGTCGCAGCTACCCCGGGCGGGGAGCTGTTTTTT. Amino acid sequence: CSVAATPGGELFF. The chain joins TRBV29-1 to TRBJ2-2; no clear D gene. V lost 6 bases and J lost 7, with 15 bases in between. The CDR3 is 13 residues long. Germline V gives CDR1 SQVTM, CDR2 ANQGSEA.

In its sample, this clone was seen a few times. V gene TRBV29-1 combines with J gene TRBJ2-4, with 10 bases that match TRBD2. V shed 5 bases and J 13 bases; nucleotides not matched to a gene: 5. Looked up from germline, CDR1 is SQVTM and CDR2 is ANQGSEA. The CDR3 is made up of 11 amino acids. CDR3 loop: CSVTRTSGQYF. The CDR3 DNA reads TGCAGCGTTACCCGGACTAGCGGACAGTACTTC.